Below, 3 T cell receptor beta chains from the same sample are listed, as sequenced in a study of blood T cell repertoires in COVID-19. TCRdb's copy holds only in-frame clones and misses some; the assay was immunoSEQ multiplex PCR. The sample shows 200,000 to 300,000 clones, 84% of them seen only once. Source material: peripheral blood. All receptors come from a man aged 45-60 years with acute or convalescent COVID-19.

This chain connects TRBV6-5 to TRBJ2-2; D is possibly TRBD2 (5 bases). This CDR3 has 14 residues. The V end was cut by 4 bases, the J end by 5 bases, with 11 bases between. Germline CDR1 reads MNHEY; CDR2 reads SVGAGI. The CDR3 nucleotides read TGTGCCAGCAGTTTCGGATGGAGGACCGGGGAGCTGTTTTTT. Translated: CASSFGWRTGELFF.

The chain recombines TRBV5-1 with TRBJ2-7; tentatively, D is TRBD2 (6 bases). Germline assignment: CDR1 SGHRS and CDR2 YFSETQ. The length of the CDR3 is 12 residues. Trimming pared 5 bases from V and 3 bases from J, leaving 9 bases between. The CDR3 DNA sequence: TGCGCCAGCAGGGCGGGAAACTACGAGCAGTACTTC. It is translated as CASRAGNYEQYF.

As for this clone: The same CDR3 can be traced to other DNA sequences in this sample. The genes are TRBV18 and TRBJ1-4, with 8 bases fitting TRBD1. The CDR3 is 15 residues long. V shed 3 bases, J shed 5 bases, and the junction held 5 bases outside the gene matches. Germline V gene data show CDR1 as KGHSH and CDR2 as LQKENI. The CDR3 coding sequence is TGTGCCAGCTCACCGCGACAGGGGACAAATGAAAAACTGTTTTTT. It is translated as CASSPRQGTNEKLFF.